The clone carrying this T cell receptor (beta chain) was detected ten times or more. Time point reported: after trial treatment. As for treatment: LDRT plus nivolumab, ipilimumab, low-dose cyclophosphamide and aspirin (RACIN trial). The ends lost 6 bases at V and 5 bases at J; junction bases unmatched: 2. The CDR3 length is 12 residues. The data stem from a study of low-dose radiotherapy and immunotherapy resistance in tumors. Both TCRalpha and TCRbeta chains were reverse transcribed with V-gene-specific primers. Over approximately 20 PCR cycles, TCRs were amplified from a constant-region primer and V-primer adapter. TCRdb reprocessed the reads via MiXCR and lists one record per CDR3 protein. The repertoire includes around 100,000 distinct CDR3 sequences, around 20% of them detected once, and approximately 4% sits in the top ten.

This specimen was PBMCs, taken after low-dose radiotherapy plus immunotherapy. V and J are TRBV12-3 or TRBV12-4 and TRBJ2-3; 7 bases are a match to TRBD1. This sequence was found in a male donor with prostate cancer. CDR3 bases: TGTGCCAGCAGAGGGACAGTAGATACGCAGTATTTT. This codes for CASRGTVDTQYF.